Shown below are 8 T cell receptor beta chains from a single sample sequenced in a study of Tregs in tolerant kidney transplant recipients. Some clones are missing from TCRdb's copy, which holds only in-frame ones; the method was immunoSEQ multiplex PCR. The sample records 50,000 to 75,000 clones, 98% being singletons. The sequences come from Tregs from blood, collected before the transplant. The origin of the receptors is a human donor who received a combined kidney and bone marrow transplant.

The genes are TRBV5-4 and TRBJ2-5; TRBD2 aligns across 8 bases. V lost 3 bases to trimming and J lost 4 bases; unmatched junction nucleotides: 14. Germline V gene data show CDR1 as SGHNT and CDR2 as YYREEE (reference sequence). This CDR3 is built from 17 residues. This CDR3 is CASSSKRGLVEGETQYF. DNA for the CDR3: TGTGCCAGCAGCTCGAAACGGGGACTAGTAGAAGGAGAGACCCAGTACTTC.

The sample holds a few counts of this clone. For the CDR3, the DNA is TGTGCCAGCAGCTTAGTCGGGACAGGGGGTATTGGCTACACCTTC. Residues: CASSLVGTGGIGYTF. V is TRBV7-2 and J is TRBJ1-2, with 11 bases that match TRBD1. CDR1 is SGHTA and CDR2 is FQGNSA in the germline V gene. J was trimmed by 7 bases and V by 1 base; bases with no gene match: 5. The CDR3 spans 15 residues.

This rearrangement joins TRBV30 to TRBJ2-3; TRBD1 is a possible D gene (6 bases). The V and J ends lost 2 bases and 8 bases respectively, with 14 bases between them. The CDR3 totals 13 residues. Looked up from germline, CDR1 is GTSNPN and CDR2 is SVGIG (reference sequence). CDR3: CAWSLTRGFTQYF. CDR3 coding DNA: TGTGCCTGGAGTTTAACCAGGGGTTTTACGCAGTATTTT.

V gene TRBV6-1 combines with J gene TRBJ2-3, with TRBD1 matching over 9 bases. This CDR3 spans 15 amino acids. In germline, CDR1 is MNHNS, CDR2 SASEGT. The trim removed 5 bases at V and 6 bases at J, leaving 9 bases unmatched. The CDR3 is CASSKQGAVMDTQYF. In nucleotides, the CDR3 is TGTGCCAGCAGTAAACAGGGGGCCGTGATGGATACGCAGTATTTT.

This clone was seen once. The V and J genes are TRBV4-2 and TRBJ2-7; D gene unclear. Germline V CDR1 and CDR2: LGHNA, YNFKEQ. This CDR3 is 13 amino acids long. Trimming stripped 1 base from V and 5 bases from J, with 9 bases between. For the CDR3, the DNA is TGTGCCAGCAGCCAAGGCCGACGGGACGAGCAGTACTTC. It yields the protein CASSQGRRDEQYF.

The chain links TRBV19 to TRBJ1-5; D gene unclear. V was clipped by 4 bases and J by 0 bases, with 7 bases between them. CDR1 and CDR2 from the germline V gene are LNHDA and SQIVND (reference sequence). This CDR3 has 14 residues. The CDR3 nucleotides are TGTGCCAGTAGTAGGTCCTATAGCAATCAGCCCCAGCATTTT. It is translated as CASSRSYSNQPQHF.

The CDR3 DNA follows: TGTGCCAGCAGCCAGTCCCATACGCAGTATTTT. Encoded protein: CASSQSHTQYF. V gene TRBV11-3 combines with J gene TRBJ2-3; D is uncertain. With 5 bases removed from V and 7 bases from J, the gap between germline ends came to 7 bases. Germline values: CDR1 SGHNT, CDR2 YENEEA. The CDR3 loop spans 11 amino acids.

J is TRBJ2-1 and V is TRBV27, with 11 bases lining up with TRBD2. The ends lost 5 bases at V and 8 bases at J; junction bases unmatched: 14. From germline, CDR1 is MNHEY and CDR2 SMNVEV (reference sequence). This CDR3 is built from 17 residues. CDR3 sequence reads: CASSPKKPSGGSHEQFF. The CDR3 coding sequence is TGTGCCAGCAGTCCCAAGAAGCCTAGCGGGGGGTCACATGAGCAGTTCTTC.